This TCR beta chain was captured in a study of cytomegalovirus exposure and HLA in healthy donors. Per the germline V gene, CDR1 is SGHRS and CDR2 is YFSETQ. V lost 0 bases and J lost 5; bases outside the gene matches: 4. CDR3 length equals 15 residues. Assay: immunoSEQ multiplex PCR; the TCRdb copy retains only in-frame clones and omits some. The data hold approximately 260,000 clones, with 86% observed a single time. Points on this clone: What it recognizes is unknown.

Notes on the study in general: Clusters of TCRs from the first cohort tended to co-occur in the roughly 120 validation repertoires (as a later analysis found).

Sequencing input: PBMCs. The genes are TRBV5-1 and TRBJ2-5; 10 bases agree with TRBD2. The receptor was derived from a woman younger than 35 in good health and CMV-seronegative. CDR3 loop: CASSLEGLARETQYF. The CDR3 region has the DNA TGCGCCAGCAGCTTGGAGGGACTAGCGCGGGAGACCCAGTACTTC.